The 25 T cell receptor beta chains reported below all come from one sample, sequenced in a study of human T cells and chemical hapten exposure. TCRdb processed the RACE reads anew with MiXCR; each CDR3 protein has one entry. The sample has fewer than 80,000 distinct CDR3 sequences; approximately 10% are singletons. The time point: patch test 3, about 24 weeks after DPC sensitization. The sample's treatment: therapeutic diphenylcyclopropenone sensitization with weekly scalp DPC. Material: whole blood, obtained in connection with sensitization to the hapten diphenylcyclopropenone (DPC). The receptors come from a woman aged 25 to 45 with alopecia areata. Some clones in this sample may be carry-over from other donors' samples.

The J gene is TRBJ2-2, the V gene TRBV5-4; the match to TRBD1 covers 8 bases. V lost 4 bases and J lost 1; bases outside the gene matches: 6. This CDR3 is 16 amino acids long. Germline loops: CDR1 SGHNT, CDR2 YYREEE (reference sequence). The CDR3 region has the DNA TGTGCCAGCAGCACCGGACAGGGAAAGAACACCGGGGAGCTGTTTTTT. Translated: CASSTGQGKNTGELFF.

The J gene is TRBJ2-1, the V gene TRBV10-3, with unresolved D. CDR1 is ENHRY and CDR2 is SYGVKD in the germline V gene. Trimming pared 7 bases from V and 0 bases from J, leaving 4 bases between. This CDR3 is 12 amino acids long. Written as DNA, the CDR3 is TGTGCCATCAAGAGCTCCTACAATGAGCAGTTCTTC. Its translation: CAIKSSYNEQFF.

The chain is built from TRBV3-1 and TRBJ1-2; D gene uncertain. The CDR3 loop spans 13 amino acids. Per the germline V gene, CDR1 is LGHDT and CDR2 is YNNKEL (reference sequence). Deletions cut 2 bases from V and 4 bases from J, with 8 bases between. The CDR3 DNA sequence: TGTGCCAGCAGCCAACTGACCTCCTATGGCTACACCTTC. Encoded protein: CASSQLTSYGYTF.

This clonotype was seen repeatedly, ten times or more. The J gene is TRBJ1-1, the V gene TRBV7-2, with 8 bases fitting TRBD1. CDR3 length equals 16 residues. After removal of 7 bases from V and 1 base from J, the junction contained 11 bases not matched to a gene. Germline lookup yields CDR1 SGHTA and CDR2 FQGNSA. CDR3 protein: CASKIGQGQANTEAFF. The CDR3 region has the DNA TGTGCCAGCAAGATCGGACAGGGCCAGGCGAACACTGAAGCTTTCTTT. The whole variable domain, filled in from reference TRBV7-2 and TRBJ1-1, reads GAGVSQSPSNKVTEKGKDVELRCDPISGHTALYWYRQSLGQGLEFLIYFQGNSAPDKSGLPSDRFSAERTGGSVSTLTIQRTQQEDSAVYLCASKIGQGQANTEAFFGQGTRLTVV.

CDR3 protein: CAGQGDSNQPQHF. CDR3 sequence (DNA): TGTGCCGGACAGGGCGATAGCAATCAGCCCCAGCATTTT. This chain joins TRBV10-3 and TRBJ1-5, with TRBD1 matching over 8 bases. V was clipped by 11 bases and J by 0 bases; unmatched bases: 3. This CDR3 is 13 amino acids long. Per the germline V gene, CDR1 is ENHRY and CDR2 is SYGVKD.

Ten or more counts support this clonotype. This rearrangement joins TRBV29-1 to TRBJ1-1; weak D call: TRBD1 (5 bases). The CDR3 length is 13 residues. Germline CDR1 reads SQVTM; CDR2 reads ANQGSEA. With 3 bases removed from V and 4 bases from J, the gap between germline ends came to 12 bases. The DNA of the CDR3 is TGCAGCGTTGAGCGAGGGCAGGGCACTGAAGCTTTCTTT. As protein: CSVERGQGTEAFF.

This clonotype showed up many times. The rearrangement uses TRBV6-5 and TRBJ2-1, with 15 bases fitting TRBD2. CDR1 and CDR2 (germline): MNHEY, SVGAGI. The CDR3 extends over 17 amino acids. V was pared by 0 bases and J by 8 bases, with 5 bases of the junction left unmatched. The CDR3 here is CASSYSARTSGRDEQFF. In DNA, the CDR3 is TGTGCCAGCAGTTACTCTGCGCGGACTAGCGGGAGGGATGAGCAGTTCTTC.

V and J are TRBV6-1 and TRBJ2-3; no clear D. V was shortened by 8 bases and J by 5 bases, with 23 bases between the two germline ends. Per the germline V gene, CDR1 is MNHNS and CDR2 is SASEGT. The CDR3 runs 16 residues. CDR3 region: CASGGVYSHLQDTQYF. CDR3 DNA sequence: TGTGCCAGCGGCGGAGTGTACAGTCATTTGCAAGATACGCAGTATTTT.

At least ten counts were recorded for this clonotype. The chain recombines TRBV14 with TRBJ2-2; D remains ambiguous. CDR3 length equals 13 residues. CDR1 and CDR2 from the germline V gene are SGHDN and FVKESK. Trimming stripped 0 bases from V and 7 bases from J, with 6 bases between. CDR3 sequence reads: CASSQDPSGELFF. The CDR3 DNA sequence: TGTGCCAGCAGCCAAGATCCTAGCGGGGAGCTGTTTTTT.

This clonotype was recorded at least ten times. The J gene is TRBJ2-7, the V gene TRBV4-3; D gene unclear. V gave up 0 bases and J gave up 3 bases, with 21 bases separating them. The CDR3 is 18 residues long. CDR1 LGHNA and CDR2 YSLEER come from the germline V gene. CDR3 sequence (DNA): TGCGCCAGCAGCCAAGAGGGTGTCCGCTTCGGACGCTACTACGAGCAGTACTTC. Translating it yields CASSQEGVRFGRYYEQYF.

This clonotype was recorded a few times. The J gene is TRBJ2-2, the V gene TRBV15, with unresolved D. Germline V gives CDR1 LNHNV, CDR2 YYDKDF (reference sequence). This CDR3 has 13 amino acids. Trimming took 1 base from V and 2 from J, leaving 2 bases between them. CDR3 amino acids: CATSRANTGELFF. CDR3 nucleotide sequence: TGTGCCACCAGCAGAGCCAACACCGGGGAGCTGTTTTTT.

This clonotype was seen only a few times. This sequence joins TRBV5-1 and TRBJ1-1; possibly TRBD1 for D (6 bases). V was shortened by 4 bases and J by 2 bases, with 18 bases between the two germline ends. CDR1 and CDR2 (germline): SGHRS, YFSETQ. The CDR3 contains 16 residues. CDR3 coding DNA: TGCGCCAGCAGCGGAACAGGGAACTCCCTTAACACTGAAGCTTTCTTT. Translating gives CASSGTGNSLNTEAFF. Drawing the rest from reference TRBV5-1 and TRBJ1-1, the complete variable domain is KAGVTQTPRYLIKTRGQQVTLSCSPISGHRSVSWYQQTPGQGLQFLFEYFSETQRNKGNFPGRFSGRQFSNSRSEMNVSTLELGDSALYLCASSGTGNSLNTEAFFGQGTRLTVV.

Details on this clonotype: A much larger clone lies a single base off, so this may be a read error. The rearrangement links TRBV7-2 to TRBJ2-3, with D uncertain. Trimming removed 2 bases at V and 2 bases at J, with 2 bases between. Germline CDR1 is SGHTA and CDR2 is FQGNSA. The CDR3 totals 12 residues. The CDR3 DNA reads as TGTGCCAGCAGCTTAATCACAGATACGCAGTATTTT. Its translation: CASSLITDTQYF.

This clonotype was seen at least ten times. This rearrangement joins TRBV20-1 to TRBJ2-7, with TRBD2 identical over 9 bases. Per germline, CDR1 DFQATT and CDR2 SNEGSKA (reference sequence). With 6 bases clipped from V and 5 bases from J, the junction kept 5 bases outside the gene matches. This CDR3 has 12 residues. The CDR3 spells CSADSSGDEQYF. The DNA for the CDR3 is TGCAGTGCAGACTCTAGCGGGGACGAGCAGTACTTC.

With respect to this clonotype: A much larger clone differs by one base, so this may be a read error. J is TRBJ1-1 and V is TRBV12-5; a possible D gene is TRBD1 (6 bases). The V end was cut by 4 bases, the J end by 3 bases, with 12 bases between. CDR3 size: 14 residues. The germline V gene encodes CDR1 LGHNT and CDR2 FRNRAP. The CDR3 spells CASGSGTMDTEAFF. The CDR3 region has the DNA TGTGCTAGTGGTTCCGGGACAATGGACACTGAAGCTTTCTTT.

This chain links TRBV19 with TRBJ2-2; TRBD2 matches at 9 bases. Unmatched junction bases numbered 7, after V lost 2 bases and J lost 6 bases. This CDR3 comprises 16 residues. From germline, CDR1 is LNHDA and CDR2 SQIVND (reference sequence). CDR3 DNA sequence: TGTGCCAGTAGTATAAAGGGGGGACTAGCCCCCGGGGAGCTGTTTTTT. This translates into CASSIKGGLAPGELFF.

This clonotype was recorded many times. The chain is built from TRBV2 and TRBJ2-7; TRBD2 is a possible D gene (6 bases). Looked up from germline, CDR1 is SNHLY and CDR2 is FYNNEI. This CDR3 has 14 residues. V lost 4 bases and J lost 6, with 16 bases in between. Here the CDR3 reads CASSGTPGTGEQYF. In DNA form, the CDR3 reads TGTGCCAGCAGTGGGACCCCAGGGACTGGCGAGCAGTACTTC.

This clonotype turned up a few times. The genes are TRBV29-1 and TRBJ1-2; D is ambiguous. Trimming shortened V by 6 bases and J by 2 bases, and 10 bases separated the two germline ends. Germline V lookup: CDR1 SQVTM, CDR2 ANQGSEA. This CDR3 has 12 residues. For the CDR3, the DNA is TGCAGCGTCGGGGAAAGCAACTATGGCTACACCTTC. This translates into CSVGESNYGYTF.

This clonotype has only a few counts. The gene calls are TRBV20-1 and TRBJ1-1; D is ambiguous. V was shortened by 1 base and J by 8 bases, with 11 bases between the two germline ends. The CDR3 is 12 amino acids. Germline V gene data show CDR1 as DFQATT and CDR2 as SNEGSKA (reference sequence). The CDR3 DNA sequence: TGCAGTGCTAGAGCACCTCTTGGGGAAGCTTTCTTT. Protein: CSARAPLGEAFF.

This clonotype has at least ten counts. This chain joins TRBV20-1 and TRBJ2-5, with D unclear. This CDR3 is 11 amino acids long. Germline V gives CDR1 DFQATT, CDR2 SNEGSKA (reference sequence). V lost 3 bases and J 5 bases, leaving 7 bases between the germline ends. For the CDR3, the DNA is TGCAGTGCTAGTCACGGGGAGACCCAGTACTTC. It specifies CSASHGETQYF.

The J gene is TRBJ2-5, the V gene TRBV18; 8 nucleotides line up with TRBD1. This CDR3 is 14 amino acids long. V shed 3 bases, J shed 2 bases, and the junction held 2 bases outside the gene matches. In germline, CDR1 is KGHSH, CDR2 LQKENI. CDR3 sequence: CASSPNRGQETQYF. CDR3 sequence (DNA): TGTGCCAGCTCACCGAACAGGGGGCAAGAGACCCAGTACTTC.

In this sample, this clonotype turned up a few times. CDR3 protein: CASSFNFPGQGARADTQYF. CDR3 sequence (DNA): TGTGCCAGCAGCTTCAATTTCCCGGGACAGGGGGCGCGGGCAGATACGCAGTATTTT. The V and J genes are TRBV7-2 and TRBJ2-3; TRBD1 aligns across 12 bases. The CDR3 runs 19 residues. The J segment lost 4 bases and the V segment lost 3 bases, leaving 14 bases of the junction unmatched. The germline CDR1 and CDR2 sequences are SGHTA and FQGNSA.

The rearrangement uses TRBV19 and TRBJ2-3; D gene ambiguous. This CDR3 spans 15 amino acids. Trimming took off 9 bases at V and 0 bases at J, with 16 bases between the two ends. The germline V gene encodes CDR1 LNHDA and CDR2 SQIVND (reference sequence). The CDR3 bases are TGTGCCAGCCGTGGGTCTAGTACTAGCACAGATACGCAGTATTTT. Translating gives CASRGSSTSTDTQYF.

This clonotype was detected only a few times. The chain joins TRBV29-1 to TRBJ2-2, with TRBD2 as a possible D gene (5 bases). V gave up 7 bases and J gave up 4 bases, with 16 bases separating them. The CDR3 covers 14 residues. Germline CDR1 reads SQVTM; CDR2 reads ANQGSEA. CDR3 amino acids: CSALEHEGTGELFF. Here the CDR3 DNA reads TGCAGCGCTCTGGAACACGAGGGCACCGGGGAGCTGTTTTTT.

In this sample, this clonotype turned up a few times. The rearrangement uses TRBV5-1 and TRBJ2-1; the D gene is possibly TRBD2 (5 bases). The germline V gene has CDR1 SGHRS and CDR2 YFSETQ. V lost 4 bases to trimming and J lost 0 bases, with 11 bases between them. The CDR3 has 15 amino acids. CDR3: CASSPGLASYNEQFF. The CDR3, as DNA: TGCGCCAGCAGCCCCGGACTGGCCTCCTACAATGAGCAGTTCTTC.